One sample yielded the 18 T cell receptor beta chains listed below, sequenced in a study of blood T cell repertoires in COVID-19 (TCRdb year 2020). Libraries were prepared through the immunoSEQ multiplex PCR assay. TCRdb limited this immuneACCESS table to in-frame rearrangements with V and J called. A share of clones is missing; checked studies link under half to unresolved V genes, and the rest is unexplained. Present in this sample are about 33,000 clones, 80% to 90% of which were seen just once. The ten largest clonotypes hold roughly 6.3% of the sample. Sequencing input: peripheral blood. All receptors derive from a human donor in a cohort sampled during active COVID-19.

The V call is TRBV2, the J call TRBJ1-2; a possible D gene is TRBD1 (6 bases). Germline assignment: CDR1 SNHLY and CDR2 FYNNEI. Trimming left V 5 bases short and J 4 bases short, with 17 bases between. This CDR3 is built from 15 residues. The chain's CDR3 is CASSIIRQDPYGYTF. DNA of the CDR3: TGTGCCAGCAGTATCATCAGACAGGACCCCTATGGCTACACCTTC.

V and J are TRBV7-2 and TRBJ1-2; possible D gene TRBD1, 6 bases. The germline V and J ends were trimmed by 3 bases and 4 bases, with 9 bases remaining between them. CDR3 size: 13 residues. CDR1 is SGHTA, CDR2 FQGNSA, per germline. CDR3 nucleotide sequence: TGTGCCAGCAGCTTGACCAGGGGCTATGGCTACACCTTC. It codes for CASSLTRGYGYTF.

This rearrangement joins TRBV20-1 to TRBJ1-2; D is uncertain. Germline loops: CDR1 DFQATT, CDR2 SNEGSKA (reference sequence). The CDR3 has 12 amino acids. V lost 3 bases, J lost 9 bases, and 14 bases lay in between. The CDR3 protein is CSASSGSWSYTF. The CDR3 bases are TGCAGTGCTAGTTCGGGGAGTTGGAGCTACACCTTC.

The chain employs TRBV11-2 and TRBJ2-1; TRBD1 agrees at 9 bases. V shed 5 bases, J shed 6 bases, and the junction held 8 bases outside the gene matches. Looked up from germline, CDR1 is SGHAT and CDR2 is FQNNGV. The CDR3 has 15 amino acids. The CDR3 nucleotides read TGTGCCAGCAGCCCCCGTGGGACAGGGACCAATGAGCAGTTCTTC. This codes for CASSPRGTGTNEQFF.

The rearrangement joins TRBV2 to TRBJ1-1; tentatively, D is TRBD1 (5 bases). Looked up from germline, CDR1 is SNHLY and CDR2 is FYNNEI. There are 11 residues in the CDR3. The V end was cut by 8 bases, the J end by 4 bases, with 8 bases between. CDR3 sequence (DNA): TGTGCCAGCGGGGGGGGCACTGAAGCTTTCTTT. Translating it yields CASGGGTEAFF. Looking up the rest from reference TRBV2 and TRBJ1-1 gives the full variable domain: EPEVTQTPSHQVTQMGQEVILRCVPISNHLYFYWYRQILGQKVEFLVSFYNNEISEKSEIFDDQFSVERPDGSNFTLKIRSTKLEDSAMYFCASGGGTEAFFGQGTRLTVV.

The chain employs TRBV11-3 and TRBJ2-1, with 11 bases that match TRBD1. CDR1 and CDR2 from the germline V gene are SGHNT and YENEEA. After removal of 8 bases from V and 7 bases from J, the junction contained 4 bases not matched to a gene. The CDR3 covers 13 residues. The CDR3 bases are TGTGCCAGCTCCCGGGACAGGGGGAATGAGCAGTTCTTC. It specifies CASSRDRGNEQFF. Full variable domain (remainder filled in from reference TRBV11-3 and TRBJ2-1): EAGVVQSPRYKIIEKKQPVAFWCNPISGHNTLYWYLQNLGQGPELLIRYENEEAVDDSQLPKDRFSAERLKGVDSTLKIQPAELGDSAVYLCASSRDRGNEQFFGPGTRLTVL.

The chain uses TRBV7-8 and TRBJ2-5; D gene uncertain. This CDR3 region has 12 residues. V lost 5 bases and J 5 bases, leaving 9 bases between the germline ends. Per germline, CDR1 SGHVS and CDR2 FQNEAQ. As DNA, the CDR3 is TGTGCCAGCAGCCCCCCCCAGGAGACCCAGTACTTC. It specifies CASSPPQETQYF. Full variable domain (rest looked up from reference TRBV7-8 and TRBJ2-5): GAGVSQSPRYKVAKRGQDVALRCDPISGHVSLFWYQQALGQGPEFLTYFQNEAQLDKSGLPSDRFFAERPEGSVSTLKIQRTQQEDSAVYLCASSPPQETQYFGPGTRLLVL.

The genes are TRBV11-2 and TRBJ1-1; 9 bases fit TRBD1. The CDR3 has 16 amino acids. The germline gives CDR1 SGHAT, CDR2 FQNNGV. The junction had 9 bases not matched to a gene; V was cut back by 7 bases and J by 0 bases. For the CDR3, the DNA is TGTGCCAGCATCAAGACGACAGGGGGACTGAACACTGAAGCTTTCTTT. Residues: CASIKTTGGLNTEAFF.

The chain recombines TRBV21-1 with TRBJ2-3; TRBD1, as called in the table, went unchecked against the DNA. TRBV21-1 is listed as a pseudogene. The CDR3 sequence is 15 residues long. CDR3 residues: CASSKVGAPTDTQYF. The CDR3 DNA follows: TGTGCCAGCAGCAAAGTTGGGGCCCCCACAGATACGCAGTATTTT.

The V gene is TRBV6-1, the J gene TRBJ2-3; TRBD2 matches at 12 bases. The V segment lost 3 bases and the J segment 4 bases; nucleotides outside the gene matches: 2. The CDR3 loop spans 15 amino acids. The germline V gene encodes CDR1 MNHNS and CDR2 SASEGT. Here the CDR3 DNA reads TGTGCCAGCAGTGAGAGACTAGCGGGAGCAGATACGCAGTATTTT. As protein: CASSERLAGADTQYF.

CDR3 bases: TGCGCCAGCAGGCCGGGACTAGAGAACACCGGGGAGCTGTTTTTT. This gives the protein CASRPGLENTGELFF. The V gene is TRBV5-1, the J gene TRBJ2-2; 8 bases align to TRBD2. Looked up from germline, CDR1 is SGHRS and CDR2 is YFSETQ. Trimming cost V 5 bases and J 1 base; bases outside gene matches: 4. The CDR3 loop spans 15 amino acids.

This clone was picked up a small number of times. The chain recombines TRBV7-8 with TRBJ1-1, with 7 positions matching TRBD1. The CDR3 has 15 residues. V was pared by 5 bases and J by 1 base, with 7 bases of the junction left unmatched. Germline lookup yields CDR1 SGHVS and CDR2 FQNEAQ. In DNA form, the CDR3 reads TGTGCCAGCAGCCTGTTTCAGGGGGAGAACACTGAAGCTTTCTTT. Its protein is CASSLFQGENTEAFF.

CDR3: CASSFVGTGLQPQHF. CDR3 DNA sequence: TGTGCCAGCAGTTTTGTCGGGACAGGGCTTCAGCCCCAGCATTTT. The rearrangement joins TRBV27 to TRBJ1-5; 9 bases are shared with TRBD1. This CDR3 has 15 residues. Germline V gene lookup returns CDR1 MNHEY and CDR2 SMNVEV (reference sequence). V was pared by 3 bases and J by 6 bases, with 6 bases of the junction left unmatched.

The CDR3: CASGFLVGQVDYGYTF. The CDR3 coding sequence is TGTGCCAGCGGGTTCCTTGTGGGCCAGGTGGACTATGGCTACACCTTC. This chain links TRBV7-9 with TRBJ1-2, with D unresolved. Trimming pared 8 bases from V and 3 bases from J, leaving 22 bases between. Looked up from germline, CDR1 is SEHNR and CDR2 is FQNEAQ (reference sequence). CDR3 size: 16 residues.

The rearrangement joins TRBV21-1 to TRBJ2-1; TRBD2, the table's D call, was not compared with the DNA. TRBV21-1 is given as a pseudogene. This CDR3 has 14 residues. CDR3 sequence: CASCPRVSYNEQFF. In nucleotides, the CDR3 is TGTGCCAGCTGCCCGCGGGTCTCCTACAATGAGCAGTTCTTC.

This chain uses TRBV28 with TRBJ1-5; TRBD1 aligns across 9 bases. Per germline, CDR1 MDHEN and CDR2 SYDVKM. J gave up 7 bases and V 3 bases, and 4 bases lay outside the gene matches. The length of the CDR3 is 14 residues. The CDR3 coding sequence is TGTGCCAGCAGTTTGACAGGGGGAAGACAGCCCCAGCATTTT. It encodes CASSLTGGRQPQHF.

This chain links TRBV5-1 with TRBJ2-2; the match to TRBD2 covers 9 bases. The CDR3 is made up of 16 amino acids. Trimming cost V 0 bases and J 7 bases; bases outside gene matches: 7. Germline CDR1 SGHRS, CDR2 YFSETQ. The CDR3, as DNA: TGCGCCAGCAGCTTGGAAGGCGGGAGGGCCTTCGGGGAGCTGTTTTTT. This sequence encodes CASSLEGGRAFGELFF.

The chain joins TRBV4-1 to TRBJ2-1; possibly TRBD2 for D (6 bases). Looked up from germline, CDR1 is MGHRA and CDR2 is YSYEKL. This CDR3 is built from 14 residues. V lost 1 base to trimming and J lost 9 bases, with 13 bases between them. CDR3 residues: CASSQGGLSSEQFF. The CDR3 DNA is TGCGCCAGCAGCCAAGGGGGACTTTCGAGTGAGCAGTTCTTC.